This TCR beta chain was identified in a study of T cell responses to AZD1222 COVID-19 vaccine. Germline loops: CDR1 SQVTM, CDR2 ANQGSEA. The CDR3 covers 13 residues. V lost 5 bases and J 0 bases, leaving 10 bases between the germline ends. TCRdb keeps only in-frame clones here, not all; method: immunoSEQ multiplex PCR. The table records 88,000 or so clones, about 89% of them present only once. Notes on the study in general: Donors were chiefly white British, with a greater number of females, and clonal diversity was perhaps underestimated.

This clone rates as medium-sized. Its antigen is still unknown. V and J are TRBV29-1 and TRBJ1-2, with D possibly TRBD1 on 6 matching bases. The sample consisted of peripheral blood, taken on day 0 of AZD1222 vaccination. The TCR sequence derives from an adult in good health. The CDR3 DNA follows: TGCAGCGTTCAGACAGGTACTAACTATGGCTACACCTTC. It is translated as CSVQTGTNYGYTF.